These 12 T cell receptor beta chains share one sample of origin, sequenced in a study of blood T cell repertoires in COVID-19. Using immunoSEQ multiplex PCR, the repertoire was profiled, and TCRdb retains in-frame clones only, with some absent. The repertoire holds 50,000 to 75,000 clones, with around four fifths as singletons. Sequenced: peripheral blood. The receptor set was obtained from a woman aged 45-59 years with active or convalescent COVID-19.

The J gene is TRBJ1-1, the V gene TRBV7-9, with 8 bases identical to TRBD1. V was pared by 4 bases and J by 5 bases, with 6 bases of the junction left unmatched. Germline lookup yields CDR1 SEHNR and CDR2 FQNEAQ (reference sequence). The CDR3 is 14 residues long. The CDR3 loop reads CASSSQGQETEAFF. The CDR3 region has the DNA TGTGCCAGCAGCTCCCAGGGACAGGAGACTGAAGCTTTCTTT.

This clone has just a few counts. V and J are TRBV7-3 and TRBJ2-7, with 7 positions matching TRBD2. This CDR3 is 16 amino acids long. The V segment lost 4 bases and the J segment 3 bases; nucleotides outside the gene matches: 12. Germline CDR1 reads SGHTA; CDR2 reads FQGTGA. In nucleotides, the CDR3 is TGTGCCAGCAGCTGCCGGGAGGAAGGGATCCGCTACGAGCAGTACTTC. This sequence encodes CASSCREEGIRYEQYF. Using reference TRBV7-3 and TRBJ2-7 for the parts outside the CDR3, the full variable domain is GAGVSQTPSNKVTEKGKYVELRCDPISGHTALYWYRQSLGQGPEFLIYFQGTGAADDSGLPNDRFFAVRPEGSVSTLKIQRTERGDSAVYLCASSCREEGIRYEQYFGPGTRLTVT.

The chain employs TRBV29-1 and TRBJ1-1; 9 bases line up with TRBD1. The CDR3 covers 13 residues. V shed 6 bases, J shed 3 bases, and the junction held 5 bases outside the gene matches. Germline V gives CDR1 SQVTM, CDR2 ANQGSEA. The CDR3 bases are TGCAGCGTAAACAGGGGGCAGGACACTGAAGCTTTCTTT. Translation gives CSVNRGQDTEAFF.

This chain connects TRBV2 to TRBJ1-4, with TRBD1 matching 9 bases. CDR1 and CDR2 from the germline V gene are SNHLY and FYNNEI. This CDR3 is built from 13 residues. J gave up 5 bases and V 8 bases, and 3 bases lay outside the gene matches. CDR3 sequence reads: CASGGQGNEKLFF. Written as DNA, the CDR3 is TGTGCCAGCGGGGGACAGGGAAATGAAAAACTGTTTTTT.

This clone was seen a few times. The V call is TRBV30, the J call TRBJ2-1, with 8 bases fitting TRBD2. Germline V lookup: CDR1 GTSNPN, CDR2 SVGIG (reference sequence). V lost 2 bases and J lost 7; bases outside the gene matches: 10. This CDR3 contains 15 residues. CDR3 coding DNA: TGTGCCTGGAGTCCAAACGGGAGGGCCCTTAATGAGCAGTTCTTC. Protein: CAWSPNGRALNEQFF.

This chain joins TRBV3-1 (or the pseudogene TRBV3-2) and TRBJ1-2; no clear D gene. V lost 1 base and J 4 bases, leaving 10 bases between the germline ends. Germline assignment: CDR1 LGHDT and CDR2 YNNKEL (reference sequence). This CDR3 is 14 amino acids long. As DNA, the CDR3 is TGTGCCAGCAGCCAAGGAAACTCCGGCTATGGCTACACCTTC. It codes for CASSQGNSGYGYTF.

The rearrangement joins TRBV7-8 to TRBJ2-7; 9 bases line up with TRBD1. CDR3 length: 15 amino acids. The germline CDR1 and CDR2 sequences are SGHVS and FQNEAQ. The trim removed 5 bases at V and 3 bases at J, leaving 8 bases unmatched. In DNA form, the CDR3 reads TGTGCCAGCAGCCTTGAGAGGACAGGGGTCTACGAGCAGTACTTC. Protein: CASSLERTGVYEQYF.

In DNA form, the CDR3 reads TGTGCCAGTAGTCCTAGAAGGGGGACGGCCCTCTACGAGCAGTACTTC. This encodes CASSPRRGTALYEQYF. The chain is built from TRBV19 and TRBJ2-7, with D possibly matching TRBD1 (6 bases). There are 16 residues in the CDR3. Trimming left V 5 bases short and J 3 bases short, with 20 bases between. Germline V gene lookup returns CDR1 LNHDA and CDR2 SQIVND (reference sequence).

The V and J genes are TRBV15 and TRBJ1-4; the match to TRBD1 covers 7 bases. The V and J ends lost 5 bases and 7 bases, in that order; junction bases with no gene match: 4. The CDR3 extends over 13 amino acids. Germline V gene lookup returns CDR1 LNHNV and CDR2 YYDKDF (reference sequence). The CDR3 DNA reads TGTGCCACCAGCCGGGACAGTGGTGAAAAACTGTTTTTT. This translates into CATSRDSGEKLFF.

This clone occurred once. V and J are TRBV4-2 and TRBJ2-5, with D hard to call. The CDR3 totals 15 residues. Germline V gene lookup returns CDR1 LGHNA and CDR2 YNFKEQ. Trimming cost V 0 bases and J 5 bases, with 13 bases left between them. The CDR3 protein is CASSQDAERTETQYF. The CDR3 coding sequence is TGTGCCAGCAGCCAAGATGCTGAGCGAACGGAGACCCAGTACTTC.

The V gene is TRBV29-1, the J gene TRBJ1-1; TRBD1 aligns across 7 bases. V lost 7 bases to trimming and J lost 3 bases; unmatched junction nucleotides: 5. The CDR3 consists of 12 residues. Germline CDR1 and CDR2: SQVTM and ANQGSEA. This CDR3 is CSGRDSDTEAFF. DNA for the CDR3: TGCAGCGGACGGGACAGCGACACTGAAGCTTTCTTT.

V usage is TRBV3-1 (or the pseudogene TRBV3-2) and J usage is TRBJ2-7; perhaps TRBD1 as D (6 bases). V gave up 1 base and J gave up 2 bases, with 12 bases separating them. The CDR3 covers 15 residues. The germline CDR1 and CDR2 sequences are LGHDT and YNNKEL (reference sequence). The CDR3 protein is CASSQGPPGAYEQYF. Written as DNA, the CDR3 is TGTGCCAGCAGCCAAGGGCCGCCAGGGGCCTACGAGCAGTACTTC.